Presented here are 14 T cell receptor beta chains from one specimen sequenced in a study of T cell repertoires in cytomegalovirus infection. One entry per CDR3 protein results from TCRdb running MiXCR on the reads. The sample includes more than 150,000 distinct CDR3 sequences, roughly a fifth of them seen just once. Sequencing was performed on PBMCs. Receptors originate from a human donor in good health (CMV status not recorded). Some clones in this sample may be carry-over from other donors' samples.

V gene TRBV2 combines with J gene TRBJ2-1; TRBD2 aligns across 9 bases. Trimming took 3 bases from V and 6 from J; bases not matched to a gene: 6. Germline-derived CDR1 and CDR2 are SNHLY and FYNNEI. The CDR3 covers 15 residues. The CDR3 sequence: CASSEEGGGANEQFF. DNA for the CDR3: TGTGCCAGCAGTGAGGAGGGCGGGGGGGCCAATGAGCAGTTCTTC.

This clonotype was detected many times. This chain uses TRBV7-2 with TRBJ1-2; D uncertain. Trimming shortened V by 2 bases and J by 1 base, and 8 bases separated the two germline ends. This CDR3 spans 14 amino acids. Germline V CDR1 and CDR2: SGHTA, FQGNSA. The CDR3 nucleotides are TGTGCCAGCAGCTTACTCGGGAATAACTATGGCTACACCTTC. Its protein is CASSLLGNNYGYTF.

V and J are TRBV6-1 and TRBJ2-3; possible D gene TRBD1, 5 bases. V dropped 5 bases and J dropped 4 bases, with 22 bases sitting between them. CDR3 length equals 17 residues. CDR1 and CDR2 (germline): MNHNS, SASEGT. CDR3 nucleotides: TGTGCCAGCAGTTGGTTCCCCTCTGGCAGGGCCCCAGATACGCAGTATTTT. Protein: CASSWFPSGRAPDTQYF.

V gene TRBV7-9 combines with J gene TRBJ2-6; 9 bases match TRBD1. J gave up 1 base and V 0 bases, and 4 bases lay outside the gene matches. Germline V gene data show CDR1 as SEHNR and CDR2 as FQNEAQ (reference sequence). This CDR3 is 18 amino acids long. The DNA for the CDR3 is TGTGCCAGCAGCTTAGCCGGGACAGGGTTATCTGGGGCCAACGTCCTGACTTTC. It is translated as CASSLAGTGLSGANVLTF.

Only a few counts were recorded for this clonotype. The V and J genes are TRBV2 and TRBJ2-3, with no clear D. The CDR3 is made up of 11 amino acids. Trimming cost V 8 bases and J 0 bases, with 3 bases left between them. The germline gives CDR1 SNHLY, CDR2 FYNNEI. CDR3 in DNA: TGTGCCAGCGCAAGCACAGATACGCAGTATTTT. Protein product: CASASTDTQYF.

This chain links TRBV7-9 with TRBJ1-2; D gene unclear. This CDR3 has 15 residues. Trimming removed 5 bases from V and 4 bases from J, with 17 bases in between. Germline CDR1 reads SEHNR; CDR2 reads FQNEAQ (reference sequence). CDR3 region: CASSQAGEQVYGYTF. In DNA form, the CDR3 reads TGTGCCAGCAGCCAAGCCGGGGAGCAAGTCTATGGCTACACCTTC.

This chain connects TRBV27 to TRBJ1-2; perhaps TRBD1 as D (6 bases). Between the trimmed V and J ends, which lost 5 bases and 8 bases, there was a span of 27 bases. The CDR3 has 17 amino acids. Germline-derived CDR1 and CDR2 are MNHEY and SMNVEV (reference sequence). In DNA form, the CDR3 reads TGTGCCAGCAGTGTAAACCCTAACAGGGAAGGAGTCCGGGGCTACACCTTC. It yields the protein CASSVNPNREGVRGYTF.

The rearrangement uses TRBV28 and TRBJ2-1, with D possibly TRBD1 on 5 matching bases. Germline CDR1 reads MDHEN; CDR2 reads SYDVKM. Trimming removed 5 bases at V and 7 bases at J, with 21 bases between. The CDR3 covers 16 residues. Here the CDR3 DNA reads TGTGCCAGCAGTCCCCTACGGCAACAGGTCGGGAATGAGCAGTTCTTC. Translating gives CASSPLRQQVGNEQFF.

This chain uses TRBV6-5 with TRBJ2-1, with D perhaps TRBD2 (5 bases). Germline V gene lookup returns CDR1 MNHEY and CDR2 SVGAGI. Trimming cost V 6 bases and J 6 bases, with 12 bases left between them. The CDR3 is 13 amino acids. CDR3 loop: CASSRPAGNEQFF. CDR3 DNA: TGTGCCAGCAGCAGACCGGCGGGCAATGAGCAGTTCTTC.

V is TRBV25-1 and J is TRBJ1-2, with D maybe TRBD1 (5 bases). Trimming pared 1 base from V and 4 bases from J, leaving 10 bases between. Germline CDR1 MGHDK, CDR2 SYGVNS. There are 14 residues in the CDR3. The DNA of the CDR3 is TGTGCCAGCAGTGAATTGGGGCAGCGCTATGGCTACACCTTC. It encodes CASSELGQRYGYTF.

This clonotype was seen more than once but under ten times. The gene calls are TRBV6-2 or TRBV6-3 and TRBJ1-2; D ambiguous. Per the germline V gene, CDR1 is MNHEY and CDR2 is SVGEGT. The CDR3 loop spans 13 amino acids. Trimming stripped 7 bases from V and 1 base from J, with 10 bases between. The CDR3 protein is CASTPQINYGYTF. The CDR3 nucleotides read TGTGCCAGCACCCCACAGATTAACTATGGCTACACCTTC.

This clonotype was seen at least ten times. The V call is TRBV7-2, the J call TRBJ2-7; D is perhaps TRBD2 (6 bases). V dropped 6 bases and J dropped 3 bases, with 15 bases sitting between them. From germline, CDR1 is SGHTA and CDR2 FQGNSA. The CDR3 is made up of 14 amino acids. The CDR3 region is CASSLEQDYYEQYF. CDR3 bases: TGTGCCAGCAGTCTAGAACAGGACTACTACGAGCAGTACTTC.

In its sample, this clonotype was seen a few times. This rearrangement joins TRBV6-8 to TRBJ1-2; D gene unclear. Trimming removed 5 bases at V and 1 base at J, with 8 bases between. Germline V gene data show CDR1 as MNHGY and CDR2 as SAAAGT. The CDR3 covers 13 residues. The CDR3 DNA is TGTGCCAGCAGTCGCACAAGTAACTATGGCTACACCTTC. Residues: CASSRTSNYGYTF.

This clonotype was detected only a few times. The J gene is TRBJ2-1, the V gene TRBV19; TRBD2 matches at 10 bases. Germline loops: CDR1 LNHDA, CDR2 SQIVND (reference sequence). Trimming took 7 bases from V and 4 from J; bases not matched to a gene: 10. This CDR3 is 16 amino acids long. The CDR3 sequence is CASIPSSGRSYNEQFF. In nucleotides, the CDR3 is TGTGCCAGTATCCCTTCTAGCGGGAGATCTTACAATGAGCAGTTCTTC. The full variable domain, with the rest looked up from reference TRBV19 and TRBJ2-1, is DGGITQSPKYLFRKEGQNVTLSCEQNLNHDAMYWYRQDPGQGLRLIYYSQIVNDFQKGDIAEGYSVSREKKESFPLTVTSAQKNPTAFYLCASIPSSGRSYNEQFFGPGTRLTVL.